The following is a TCR beta chain sequence with its context. This sample stems from a study of blood T cell repertoires in COVID-19. About the research overall: COVID-19 samples from acute and convalescent phases originated in the United States, Italy and Spain.

Authors' processing steps: Amplified reference gene primers provided the basis for estimating nucleated cell counts. The assay was immunoSEQ multiplex PCR, and TCRdb's table has in-frame clones only and misses some. V, J and clone size are taken as reported in that table, and D and trimming were inferred from the DNA itself. The sample yields about 220,000 clones, around 83% seen once. Germline trimming cut 1 base from V and 7 bases from J; bases unmatched to any gene: 6. The germline CDR1 and CDR2 sequences are SGHTA and FQGNSA. This CDR3 is built from 15 residues. What was sequenced was peripheral blood. The TCR comes from a man aged 35 to 55 who had recovered from COVID-19. The genes are TRBV7-2 and TRBJ2-1; 8 bases match TRBD2. The CDR3 is CASSLGAGGGNEQFF. The CDR3 nucleotides are TGTGCCAGCAGCTTAGGGGCGGGAGGAGGTAATGAGCAGTTCTTC.